This T cell receptor (beta chain) was profiled in a study of T cell responses to AZD1222 COVID-19 vaccine. General study points: Repertoire sampling occurred only after the peak T cell response. The sample set comprised mostly white British donors with more females, and clonal diversity was possibly underestimated.

Points on this clone: Its antigen remains unknown.

The repertoire was sequenced with immunoSEQ multiplex PCR; TCRdb's copy has only in-frame clones and lacks some. Seen here are 65,000 to 90,000 clones, approximately 89% observed once, and the top ten hold less than 20%. V gave up 0 bases and J gave up 6 bases, with 6 bases separating them. The germline V gene has CDR1 SGHDT and CDR2 YYEEEE. The CDR3 is made up of 12 amino acids. The rearrangement links TRBV5-6 to TRBJ1-2; D gene unclear. The receptor was derived from an adult in good health. The sample consisted of peripheral blood, taken on day 0 of AZD1222 vaccination. CDR3 loop: CASSLGEDGYTF. CDR3 DNA sequence: TGTGCCAGCAGCTTGGGAGAGGATGGCTACACCTTC.